This TCR beta chain was documented in a study of blood T cell repertoires in COVID-19. The CDR3 loop spans 13 amino acids. Unmatched junction bases numbered 6, after V lost 7 bases and J lost 8 bases. Germline CDR1 and CDR2: SNHLY and FYNNEI. The table came from immunoSEQ multiplex PCR; TCRdb's copy has only in-frame clones and leaves some out. The sample has 150,000 to 250,000 clones, 75% to 85% seen once; the top ten hold 10% to 15%. V usage is TRBV2 and J usage is TRBJ1-2; the match to TRBD1 covers 11 bases. This TCR was recovered from a man aged 35 to 55 who had recovered from COVID-19. The specimen was PBMCs or T cells enriched from blood (not recorded which). The chain's CDR3 is CASTGQGVEGYTF. DNA for the CDR3: TGTGCCAGCACGGGACAGGGGGTAGAGGGCTACACCTTC. The variable domain in full, completed from reference TRBV2 and TRBJ1-2, reads EPEVTQTPSHQVTQMGQEVILRCVPISNHLYFYWYRQILGQKVEFLVSFYNNEISEKSEIFDDQFSVERPDGSNFTLKIRSTKLEDSAMYFCASTGQGVEGYTFGSGTRLTVV.